The 3 T cell receptor beta chains presented below share a single source sample, sequenced in a study of blood T cell repertoires in COVID-19. Profiled with immunoSEQ multiplex PCR; TCRdb holds only in-frame clones, not every one. The data show around 110,000 clones, with roughly 80% seen just once and roughly 4.3% held by the top ten. The sequenced sample was peripheral blood. Receptor source: a human donor in a cohort sampled during active COVID-19.

The V gene is TRBV9, the J gene TRBJ2-5, with 7 bases lining up with TRBD2. Germline V gene lookup returns CDR1 SGDLS and CDR2 YYNGEE. Trimming removed 3 bases from V and 5 bases from J; junction bases left unmatched: 4. The CDR3 has 13 amino acids. CDR3 sequence reads: CASSEAGVETQYF. The DNA for the CDR3 is TGTGCCAGCAGCGAGGCGGGAGTTGAGACCCAGTACTTC.

V and J are TRBV5-1 and TRBJ2-2; 8 nucleotides agree with TRBD2. Trimming cost V 0 bases and J 5 bases; bases outside gene matches: 6. Germline assignment: CDR1 SGHRS and CDR2 YFSETQ. CDR3 size: 16 residues. CDR3 protein: CASSLGGPGGTGELFF. CDR3 DNA: TGCGCCAGCAGCTTGGGCGGACCGGGGGGGACCGGGGAGCTGTTTTTT.

This clone has only one observation. The DNA for the CDR3 is TGTGCCAGCAGCGAAAACCCGGACTACTACGAGCAGTACGTC. Translating gives CASSENPDYYEQYV. The V and J genes are TRBV7-7 and TRBJ2-7; tentative D call: TRBD2 (6 bases). The CDR3 has 14 amino acids. The germline CDR1 and CDR2 sequences are SSHAT and FNYEAQ (reference sequence). With 5 bases removed from V and 3 bases from J, the gap between germline ends came to 14 bases.